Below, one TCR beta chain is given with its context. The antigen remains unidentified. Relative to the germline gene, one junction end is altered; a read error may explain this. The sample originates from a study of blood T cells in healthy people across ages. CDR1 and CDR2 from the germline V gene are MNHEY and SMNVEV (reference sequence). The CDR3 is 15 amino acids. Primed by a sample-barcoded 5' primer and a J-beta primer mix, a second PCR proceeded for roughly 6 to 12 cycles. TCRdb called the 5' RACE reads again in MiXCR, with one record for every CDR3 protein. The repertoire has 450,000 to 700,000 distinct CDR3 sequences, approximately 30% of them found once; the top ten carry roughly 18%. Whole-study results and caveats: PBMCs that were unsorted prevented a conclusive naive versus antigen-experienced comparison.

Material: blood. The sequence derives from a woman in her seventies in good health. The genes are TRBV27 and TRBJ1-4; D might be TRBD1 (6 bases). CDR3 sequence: CASSNRHGGVEKLFF. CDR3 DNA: TGTGCCAGCAGCAATAGGCACGGGGGCGTTGAAAAACTCTTTTTT.